These T cell receptor beta chains were read from a single sample in a study of T-cell reconstitution after alpha-beta-depleted transplantation in children. TCRdb used MiXCR to reprocess the PCR reads, holding one entry per CDR3 protein. The sample has a few hundred thousand distinct CDR3 sequences; around 15% are singletons. The sample here was PBMCs, mostly from graft donor cells, taken 360 days after TCRalphabeta/CD19-depleted stem cell transplant. The source is a boy in the first two years of life who had a stem cell transplant for Wiskott-Aldrich syndrome, so the T cells may come from the graft donor. Both conserved end residues are part of each CDR3. A D gene is named only where the DNA matches it firmly. Expanded clones get a size class; other rows say once, few or many, or leave the size out.

clone size,D gene,J gene,V gene,CDR3 DNA,CDR3 protein
NA,NA,TRBJ2-7,TRBV29-1,TGCAGCGTTCGGCTAACCTACGAGCAGTACTTC,CSVRLTYEQYF
NA,TRBD2,TRBJ2-2,TRBV27,TGTGCCAGCAGTTTCCAGGGACTAGGGGGCGGGGAGCTGTTTTTT,CASSFQGLGGGELFF
few,TRBD2,TRBJ2-3,TRBV12-3/TRBV12-4,TGTGCCAGCAGTTTAGGGAGCGGGGGCACAGATACGCAGTATTTT,CASSLGSGGTDTQYF
few,TRBD1,TRBJ1-2,TRBV6-6,TGTGCCAGCAGTCGCAGACAGGGGGATGGCTACACCTTC,CASSRRQGDGYTF
NA,TRBD1,TRBJ2-3,TRBV10-3,TGTGCCATCAGTACCCTTGGACAGGGCTTAGATACGCAGTATTTT,CAISTLGQGLDTQYF
once,NA,TRBJ2-4,TRBV12-3/TRBV12-4,TGTGCCAGCAGTTCCGGGACATTAAGGGTGGGATCCAAAAACATTCAGTACTTC,CASSSGTLRVGSKNIQYF
NA,TRBD2,TRBJ2-7,TRBV12-3/TRBV12-4,TGTGCCAGCAGTTTCGGACTAGCATTAAACGAGCAGTACTTC,CASSFGLALNEQYF
once,NA,TRBJ2-3,TRBV5-6,TGTGCCAGCAGACTGAGGGGGGGAGCTTTATTCACAGATACGCAGTATTTT,CASRLRGGALFTDTQYF
NA,NA,TRBJ2-3,TRBV15,TGTGCCACCAGCAGAGCCAGAAGTACAGATACGCAGTATTTT,CATSRARSTDTQYF
NA,TRBD2,TRBJ2-1,TRBV4-3,TGCGCCAGCAGCCAAGAGGGCCACCTAGCGGGAGGAGTAAATGAGCAGTTCTTC,CASSQEGHLAGGVNEQFF
NA,NA,TRBJ2-6,TRBV9,TGTGCCAGCAGCGTAGAAGGAAATGGGGCCAACGTCCTGACTTTC,CASSVEGNGANVLTF